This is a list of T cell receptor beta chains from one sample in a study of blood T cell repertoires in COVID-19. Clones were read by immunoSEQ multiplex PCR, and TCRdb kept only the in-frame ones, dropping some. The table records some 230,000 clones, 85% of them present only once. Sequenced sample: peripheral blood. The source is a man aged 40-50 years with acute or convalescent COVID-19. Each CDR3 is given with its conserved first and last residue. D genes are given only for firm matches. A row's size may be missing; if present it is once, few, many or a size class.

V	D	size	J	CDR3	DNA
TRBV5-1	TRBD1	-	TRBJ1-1	CASSPGQGETEAFF	TGCGCCAGCAGCCCGGGACAGGGGGAGACTGAAGCTTTCTTT
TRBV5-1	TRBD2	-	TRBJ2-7	CASKDGGKGSEQYF	TGCGCCAGCAAGGACGGGGGGAAAGGGAGCGAGCAGTACTTC
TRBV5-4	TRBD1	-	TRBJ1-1	CASSLWDRATEAFF	TGTGCCAGCAGCTTGTGGGACAGGGCCACTGAAGCTTTCTTT
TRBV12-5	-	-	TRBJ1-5	CASGLHLSQPQHF	TGTGCTAGTGGTTTGCACCTCAGTCAGCCCCAGCATTTT
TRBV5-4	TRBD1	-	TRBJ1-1	CASSLDARGLGAFF	TGTGCCAGCAGCTTGGACGCCAGGGGGCTAGGAGCTTTCTTT
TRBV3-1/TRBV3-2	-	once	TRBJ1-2	CASSLYYGYTF	TGTGCCAGCAGCCTCTATTATGGCTACACCTTC
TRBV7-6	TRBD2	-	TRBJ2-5	CASSPRAGEETQYF	TGTGCCAGCAGCCCCCGGGCGGGGGAGGAGACCCAGTACTTC
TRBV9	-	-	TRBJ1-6	CASSVGYGNSPLHF	TGTGCCAGCAGCGTAGGATACGGGAATTCACCCCTCCACTTT
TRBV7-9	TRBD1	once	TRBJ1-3	CASSALGGAGSGNTIYF	TGTGCCAGCAGCGCTTTAGGGGGCGCGGGCTCTGGAAACACCATATATTTT
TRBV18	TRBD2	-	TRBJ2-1	CASSPILAVYNEQFF	TGTGCCAGCTCACCAATCCTAGCGGTTTACAATGAGCAGTTCTTC
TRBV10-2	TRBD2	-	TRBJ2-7	CASSSGGGEQYF	TGCGCCAGTTCCTCGGGAGGGGGCGAGCAGTACTTC
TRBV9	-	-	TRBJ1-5	CASSVGGMDQPQHF	TGTGCCAGCAGCGTGGGGGGGATGGATCAGCCCCAGCATTTT
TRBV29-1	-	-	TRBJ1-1	CSVEDSGWQTEAFF	TGCAGCGTTGAAGATAGCGGCTGGCAGACTGAAGCTTTCTTT
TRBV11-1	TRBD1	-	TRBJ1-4	CASSSRQGVCEKLFF	TGTGCCAGCAGCTCGAGACAGGGGGTTTGTGAAAAACTGTTTTTT
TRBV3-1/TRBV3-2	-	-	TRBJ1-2	CASSQDNGGYTF	TGTGCCAGCAGCCAAGATAACGGTGGCTACACCTTC